The sequence of this T cell receptor (beta chain) was determined in a study of identical twins. General observations from the study: There was more out-of-frame TCR alpha sharing in monozygotic twins than models estimated.

Via MiXCR, TCRdb re-called the 5' RACE reads, giving one row per CDR3 protein. Among around 490,000 distinct CDR3 sequences listed, around an eighth were seen once. The V end lost 4 bases, the J end lost 0 bases, and 19 bases lay between the germline ends. CDR1 and CDR2 from the germline V gene are SGHAT and FQNNGV. This CDR3 region has 18 residues. Turning to this clonotype: The antigen remains undetermined.

The same data also contributed to another study, on yellow fever vaccine responses in identical twins.

The sample comprised CD4+ T cells sorted from blood. The gene calls are TRBV11-2 and TRBJ2-1; D possibly matches TRBD1 or TRBD2 (5 bases each). This TCR came from a woman under 30 in good health. For the CDR3, the DNA is TGTGCCAGCAGCTCCACGAGGGGCGCCAGGCCCTCCTACAATGAGCAGTTCTTC. It specifies CASSSTRGARPSYNEQFF.